This TCR beta chain was retrieved from a study of yellow fever vaccine responses in identical twins. Study-level findings and limits: Reported findings indicate that twins' vaccine T cell responses seemed partially convergent, partially personalized.

In TCRdb, the RT-PCR reads were re-called with MiXCR into one record per CDR3 protein. The repertoire holds approximately 32,000 distinct CDR3 sequences, about 63% seen once, with 4.5% in the top ten. This clonotype showed up just once. Its specificity is not known. The sequence derives from a woman aged 18-29 years who received the yellow fever vaccine. Sequencing was performed on T cells from blood (PBMCs), unsorted or a sorted subset (not recorded which), taken before or after yellow fever vaccination (not recorded which).

The CDR3 here is CASRGTEHYEQYF. The CDR3 coding sequence is TGTGCCAGCAGGGGGACGGAGCACTACGAGCAGTACTTC. The chain recombines TRBV28 with TRBJ2-7; D is possibly TRBD1 or TRBD2 (5 bases each). This CDR3 comprises 13 residues. CDR1 MDHEN and CDR2 SYDVKM come from the germline V gene. The germline V and J ends were trimmed by 6 bases and 3 bases, with 12 bases remaining between them.